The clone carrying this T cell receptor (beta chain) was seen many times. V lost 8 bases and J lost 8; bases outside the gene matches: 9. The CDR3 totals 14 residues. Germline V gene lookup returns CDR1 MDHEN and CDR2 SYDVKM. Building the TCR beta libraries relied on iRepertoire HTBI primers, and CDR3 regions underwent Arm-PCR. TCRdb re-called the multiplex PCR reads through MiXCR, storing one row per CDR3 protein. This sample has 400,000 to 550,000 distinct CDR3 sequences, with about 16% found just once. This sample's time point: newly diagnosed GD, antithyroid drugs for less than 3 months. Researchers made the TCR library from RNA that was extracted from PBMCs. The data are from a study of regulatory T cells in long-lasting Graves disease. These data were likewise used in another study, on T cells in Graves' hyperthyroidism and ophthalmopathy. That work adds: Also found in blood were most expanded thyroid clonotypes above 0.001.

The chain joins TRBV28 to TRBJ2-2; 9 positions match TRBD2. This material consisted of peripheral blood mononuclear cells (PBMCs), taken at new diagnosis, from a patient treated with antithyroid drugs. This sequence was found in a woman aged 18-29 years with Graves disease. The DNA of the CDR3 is TGTGCCAGCCCCAGCGGGAGGAAATTAGGGGAGCTGTTTTTT. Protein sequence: CASPSGRKLGELFF.